This T cell receptor (beta chain) was sequenced during a study of cytomegalovirus exposure and HLA in healthy donors. PCR employed 60 Vbeta and 13 Jbeta primers. Data came from immunoSEQ multiplex PCR; TCRdb stores just in-frame clones and leaves some out. In the table there are 220,000 or so clones, 80% to 85% of which are singletons. V was trimmed by 6 bases and J by 4 bases, leaving 9 bases between them. The CDR3 has 11 residues. The germline CDR1 and CDR2 sequences are SQVTM and ANQGSEA. Study observations and caveats: 150 or so TCR beta chains were listed as cytomegalovirus-associated.

Turning to this clone: The antigen remains unidentified.

The sequenced material came from PBMCs. The sequence was collected from a middle-aged woman in good health and CMV-seronegative. The V call is TRBV29-1, the J call TRBJ1-1, with D hard to call. The CDR3: CSVDAGTEAFF. In DNA, the CDR3 is TGCAGCGTCGATGCGGGCACTGAAGCTTTCTTT. Filled out from reference TRBV29-1 and TRBJ1-1, the complete variable domain reads SAVISQKPSRDICQRGTSLTIQCQVDSQVTMMFWYRQQPGQSLTLIATANQGSEATYESGFVIDKFPISRPNLTFSTLTVSNMSPEDSSIYLCSVDAGTEAFFGQGTRLTVV.